The subject of this entry is one TCR beta chain. This sample stems from a study of T-cell memory formation after mild COVID-19. Whole-study context: Clusters were largely donor specific.

It was 5'RACE with constant-segment primers that produced the TCR alpha and TCR beta cDNA libraries, which carried sample barcodes and UMIs. TCRdb ran MiXCR on the 5' RACE reads and lists one entry per CDR3 protein. Among about 470,000 distinct CDR3 sequences listed, around 27% were seen once. The CDR3 is 15 residues long. From germline, CDR1 is SGHVS and CDR2 FQNEAQ. The V end was cut by 5 bases, the J end by 1 base, with 14 bases between. Input material: PBMCs or a T cell subset sorted from them (not recorded which). This chain connects TRBV7-8 to TRBJ2-5; the D gene could be TRBD1 or TRBD2 (5 bases each). This sequence was found in an adult woman who had mild COVID-19 (a few samples of this study predate the infection). Cell type and time point are not known. The CDR3 region is CASSPHLGTQETQYF. The CDR3 DNA sequence: TGTGCCAGCAGCCCCCACCTCGGGACCCAAGAGACCCAGTACTTC.